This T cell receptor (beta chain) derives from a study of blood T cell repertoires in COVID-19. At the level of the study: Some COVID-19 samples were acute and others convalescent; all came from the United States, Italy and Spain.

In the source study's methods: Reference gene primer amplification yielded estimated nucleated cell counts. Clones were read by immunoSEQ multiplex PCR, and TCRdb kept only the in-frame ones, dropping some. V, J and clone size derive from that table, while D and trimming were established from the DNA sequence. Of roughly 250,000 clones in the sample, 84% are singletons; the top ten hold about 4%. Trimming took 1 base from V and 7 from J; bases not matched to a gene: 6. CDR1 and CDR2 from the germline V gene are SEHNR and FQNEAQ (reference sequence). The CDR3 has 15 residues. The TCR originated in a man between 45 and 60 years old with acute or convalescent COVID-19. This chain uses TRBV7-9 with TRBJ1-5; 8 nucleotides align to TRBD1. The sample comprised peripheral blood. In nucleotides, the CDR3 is TGTGCCAGCAGCTTAGACACAGGGGGTAACCAGCCCCAGCATTTT. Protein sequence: CASSLDTGGNQPQHF.